Shown below are 22 T cell receptor beta chains from a single sample sequenced in a study of blood T cell repertoires in COVID-19 (dated by TCRdb to the early 2020s). Libraries were constructed by the immunoSEQ multiplex PCR assay. The immuneACCESS repertoire file appears here via TCRdb, limited to in-frame rearrangements. These files lack a portion of the clones; in checked studies, under half of the deficit traces to unresolved V genes, and the cause of the others is not known. This sample has around 39,000 clones in its table, and about 80% of those were observed once. The ten most abundant clones make up approximately 15% of the sample. The sequencing sample was made of peripheral blood. The receptors here all came from a woman in her 70s with acute or convalescent COVID-19.

By sample fraction, this clone is medium-sized. The chain is built from TRBV7-2 and TRBJ1-1, with 10 positions matching TRBD1. Per the germline V gene, CDR1 is SGHTA and CDR2 is FQGNSA. The CDR3 length is 15 residues. V lost 1 base, J lost 3 bases, and 2 bases stayed unmatched. The CDR3 is CASSLDGTGDTEAFF. In nucleotides, the CDR3 is TGTGCCAGCAGCTTAGATGGGACAGGGGACACTGAAGCTTTCTTT.

The gene calls are TRBV6-1 and TRBJ1-2; D unclear. The V end lost 3 bases, the J end lost 5 bases, and 13 bases lay between the germline ends. Looked up from germline, CDR1 is MNHNS and CDR2 is SASEGT. The CDR3 runs 14 residues. This CDR3 reads CASSDSGSGYGYTF. CDR3 DNA: TGTGCCAGCAGTGATTCGGGTTCGGGGTATGGCTACACCTTC.

The chain uses TRBV3-1 (or the pseudogene TRBV3-2) and TRBJ1-4; D not certain. The CDR3 loop spans 13 amino acids. Germline values: CDR1 LGHDT, CDR2 YNNKEL (reference sequence). Trimming took off 2 bases at V and 8 bases at J, with 9 bases between the two ends. CDR3 in DNA: TGTGCCAGCAGCCAAATGGTGCGGGAAAAACTGTTTTTT. Protein product: CASSQMVREKLFF.

A few counts support this clone. The V gene is TRBV7-9, the J gene TRBJ2-3; TRBD1 might be the D (5 bases). The CDR3 runs 16 residues. Looked up from germline, CDR1 is SEHNR and CDR2 is FQNEAQ (reference sequence). With 2 bases removed from V and 2 bases from J, the gap between germline ends came to 14 bases. CDR3 DNA sequence: TGTGCCAGCAGCTTAATTATTAGGGGATACACAGATACGCAGTATTTT. This sequence encodes CASSLIIRGYTDTQYF.

The V gene is TRBV10-3, the J gene TRBJ1-2; tentatively, D is TRBD1 (5 bases). Germline assignment: CDR1 ENHRY and CDR2 SYGVKD. The CDR3 covers 13 residues. Trimming pared 4 bases from V and 2 bases from J, leaving 8 bases between. CDR3 loop: CAISGQGNYGYTF. The CDR3 region has the DNA TGTGCCATCAGTGGCCAGGGAAACTATGGCTACACCTTC.

The rearrangement uses TRBV19 and TRBJ2-2, with 13 bases matching TRBD2. This CDR3 is built from 17 residues. J gave up 6 bases and V 5 bases, and 9 bases lay outside the gene matches. Germline V lookup: CDR1 LNHDA, CDR2 SQIVND (reference sequence). DNA of the CDR3: TGTGCCAGTAGTCCCCACCAAGGACTAGCGGGGGCCGGGGAGCTGTTTTTT. Protein sequence: CASSPHQGLAGAGELFF.

This clone has a single count. The J gene is TRBJ2-2, the V gene TRBV9; the match to TRBD2 covers 13 bases. CDR1 is SGDLS and CDR2 is YYNGEE in the germline V gene. The CDR3 consists of 17 residues. J gave up 4 bases and V 3 bases, and 6 bases lay outside the gene matches. The CDR3: CASSGTSGSVPTGELFF. The CDR3 coding sequence is TGTGCCAGCAGCGGGACTAGCGGGAGTGTTCCCACCGGGGAGCTGTTTTTT.

The chain recombines TRBV18 with TRBJ2-1; D possibly corresponds to TRBD2 (5 bases). Looked up from germline, CDR1 is KGHSH and CDR2 is LQKENI. This CDR3 has 14 amino acids. Trimming took 0 bases from V and 6 from J, leaving 9 bases between them. The CDR3 DNA is TGTGCCAGCTCACCACCGAGTCGGGGCAATGAGCAGTTCTTC. Protein product: CASSPPSRGNEQFF.

The chain uses TRBV19 and TRBJ1-1; 10 nucleotides match TRBD1. Losses at the gene ends were 5 bases for V and 6 bases for J; bases not matched to a gene: 6. CDR3 length equals 14 residues. CDR1 is LNHDA, CDR2 SQIVND, per germline (reference sequence). CDR3 loop: CASSSTGGLAEAFF. The CDR3 bases are TGTGCCAGTAGTTCGACAGGGGGCTTGGCTGAAGCTTTCTTT.

The chain has TRBV5-1 and TRBJ2-3, with 9 positions matching TRBD1. The germline gives CDR1 SGHRS, CDR2 YFSETQ. Unmatched junction bases numbered 8, after V lost 4 bases and J lost 5 bases. This CDR3 comprises 15 residues. For the CDR3, the DNA is TGCGCCAGCAGCACACAGGGGGCGCGCGTAGATACGCAGTATTTT. Protein product: CASSTQGARVDTQYF.

In DNA form, the CDR3 reads TGTGCCAGTACCCATACAGTGAACACTGAAGCTTTCTTT. It is translated as CASTHTVNTEAFF. The genes are TRBV19 and TRBJ1-1; D unresolved. V gave up 7 bases and J gave up 0 bases, with 9 bases separating them. CDR1 and CDR2 from the germline V gene are LNHDA and SQIVND (reference sequence). The CDR3 is 13 amino acids.

This chain connects TRBV9 to TRBJ1-5, with TRBD1 identical over 8 bases. The junction had 6 bases not matched to a gene; V was cut back by 0 bases and J by 7 bases. Germline-derived CDR1 and CDR2 are SGDLS and YYNGEE. The CDR3 spans 15 residues. CDR3 region: CASSVEDRVGQPQHF. CDR3 in DNA: TGTGCCAGCAGCGTAGAGGACAGGGTGGGACAGCCCCAGCATTTT. Supplemented by reference TRBV9 and TRBJ1-5, the full variable domain reads DSGVTQTPKHLITATGQRVTLRCSPRSGDLSVYWYQQSLDQGLQFLIQYYNGEERAKGNILERFSAQQFPDLHSELNLSSLELGDSALYFCASSVEDRVGQPQHFGDGTRLSIL.

V usage is TRBV5-6 and J usage is TRBJ1-2; perhaps TRBD1 as D (6 bases). This CDR3 is built from 14 residues. V was shortened by 4 bases and J by 8 bases, with 18 bases between the two germline ends. From germline, CDR1 is SGHDT and CDR2 YYEEEE. The CDR3 DNA reads TGTGCCAGCAGCCCTGCTGGGGGGGCGAAAGGCTACACCTTC. Its translation is CASSPAGGAKGYTF.

The V and J genes are TRBV5-1 and TRBJ2-5, with TRBD2 matching 9 bases. The CDR3 has 18 amino acids. The V gene's germline CDR1 is SGHRS and CDR2 YFSETQ. With V trimmed by 3 bases and J by 1 base, 13 bases remained unmatched. The CDR3 region has the DNA TGCGCCAGCAGCTCCGGGACTAGCTCCGTCGGGGCCCAAGAGACCCAGTACTTC. Its protein product is CASSSGTSSVGAQETQYF.

The CDR3 reads CASSPGPANEKLFF. CDR3 nucleotides: TGTGCCAGCTCACCAGGGCCAGCTAATGAAAAACTGTTTTTT. The chain recombines TRBV18 with TRBJ1-4, with no clear D. CDR1 and CDR2 (germline): KGHSH, LQKENI. V lost 2 bases and J 3 bases, leaving 7 bases between the germline ends. CDR3 length: 14 amino acids. Filled out from reference TRBV18 and TRBJ1-4, the complete variable domain reads NAGVMQNPRHLVRRRGQEARLRCSPMKGHSHVYWYRQLPEEGLKFMVYLQKENIIDESGMPKERFSAEFPKEGPSILRIQQVVRGDSAAYFCASSPGPANEKLFFGSGTQLSVL.

The chain combines TRBV6-1 with TRBJ2-5; weak D call: TRBD2 (6 bases). Per germline, CDR1 MNHNS and CDR2 SASEGT. Between the trimmed V and J ends, which lost 3 bases and 2 bases, there was a span of 16 bases. The CDR3 consists of 16 residues. Here the CDR3 DNA reads TGTGCCAGCAGTGAGTTTGGGGGGATTATACAAGAGACCCAGTACTTC. Translation: CASSEFGGIIQETQYF.

This chain uses TRBV2 with TRBJ1-2, with D hard to call. The germline gives CDR1 SNHLY, CDR2 FYNNEI. The ends were cut back, 2 bases at V and 10 bases at J, with 8 bases in the middle. This CDR3 is built from 11 residues. This CDR3 reads CASSEWRDYTF. In nucleotides, the CDR3 is TGTGCCAGCAGTGAATGGAGGGACTACACCTTC. Filled out from reference TRBV2 and TRBJ1-2, the complete variable domain reads EPEVTQTPSHQVTQMGQEVILRCVPISNHLYFYWYRQILGQKVEFLVSFYNNEISEKSEIFDDQFSVERPDGSNFTLKIRSTKLEDSAMYFCASSEWRDYTFGSGTRLTVV.

The chain recombines TRBV11-3 with TRBJ1-2; tentative D call: TRBD1 (6 bases). This CDR3 spans 15 amino acids. Trimming cost V 4 bases and J 1 base, with 13 bases left between them. The germline V gene encodes CDR1 SGHNT and CDR2 YENEEA. In nucleotides, the CDR3 is TGTGCCAGCAGCTCAGAGAGGGGGTATAACTATGGCTACACCTTC. Translating gives CASSSERGYNYGYTF. Full variable domain (missing parts from reference TRBV11-3 and TRBJ1-2): EAGVVQSPRYKIIEKKQPVAFWCNPISGHNTLYWYLQNLGQGPELLIRYENEEAVDDSQLPKDRFSAERLKGVDSTLKIQPAELGDSAVYLCASSSERGYNYGYTFGSGTRLTVV.

V is TRBV9 and J is TRBJ2-1, with 10 bases that match TRBD2. Trimming at V came to 0 bases and at J to 5 bases, leaving 8 bases not matched to a gene. Looked up from germline, CDR1 is SGDLS and CDR2 is YYNGEE. The CDR3 runs 17 residues. The CDR3 sequence is CASSVGLAGVANNEQFF. The CDR3 DNA sequence: TGTGCCAGCAGCGTAGGCCTAGCGGGAGTGGCAAACAATGAGCAGTTCTTC.

The rearrangement links TRBV3-1 (or the pseudogene TRBV3-2) to TRBJ2-7; perhaps TRBD2 as D (5 bases). There are 14 residues in the CDR3. Germline V CDR1 and CDR2: LGHDT, YNNKEL (reference sequence). The V gene lost 3 bases and the J gene lost 3 bases, with 12 bases spanning the gap. CDR3 region: CASSQLARHYEQYF. CDR3 bases: TGTGCCAGCAGCCAGTTAGCGAGACACTACGAGCAGTACTTC.

Only one count was recorded for this clone. The J gene is TRBJ2-7, the V gene TRBV28; the match to TRBD2 covers 14 bases. The CDR3 covers 18 residues. Germline-derived CDR1 and CDR2 are MDHEN and SYDVKM. V shed 3 bases, J shed 5 bases, and the junction held 12 bases outside the gene matches. This chain's CDR3 is CASSFPRGLAGEEDEQYF. CDR3 DNA sequence: TGTGCCAGCAGTTTTCCCAGGGGACTAGCGGGAGAAGAGGACGAGCAGTACTTC.

The chain joins TRBV28 to TRBJ1-5; TRBD1 is a possible D gene (5 bases). Germline CDR1 reads MDHEN; CDR2 reads SYDVKM. The V gene lost 2 bases and the J gene lost 4 bases, with 9 bases spanning the gap. The CDR3 spans 14 residues. In DNA, the CDR3 is TGTGCCAGCAGTTTAGTGACAGCGAATCAGCCCCAGCATTTT. Protein sequence: CASSLVTANQPQHF.